The 18 T cell receptor beta chains below come from one sample, sequenced in a study of T cell responses to AZD1222 COVID-19 vaccine. The data were produced by immunoSEQ multiplex PCR, yet TCRdb's version contains in-frame clones alone and is incomplete. The data contain about 130,000 clones, roughly nine tenths of them seen just once; the ten biggest clones take up about 9.9%. The sample here was peripheral blood, taken 28 days after the second AZD1222 dose. Source of these receptors: an adult who received the AZD1222 COVID-19 vaccine.

This chain uses TRBV5-4 with TRBJ2-5; D is ambiguous. CDR1 is SGHNT and CDR2 is YYREEE in the germline V gene (reference sequence). The CDR3 length is 12 residues. V gave up 1 base and J gave up 4 bases, with 5 bases separating them. The CDR3 DNA reads as TGTGCCAGCAGCTTGCCACTAGAGACCCAGTACTTC. Residues: CASSLPLETQYF.

The DNA of the CDR3 is TGTGCCAGCAGCTGGGGACGGATGAACACTGAAGCTTTCTTT. Protein sequence: CASSWGRMNTEAFF. The genes are TRBV13 and TRBJ1-1; perhaps TRBD1 as D (5 bases). There are 14 residues in the CDR3. The V end was cut by 4 bases, the J end by 0 bases, with 9 bases between. The germline V gene has CDR1 PRHDT and CDR2 FYEKMQ (reference sequence). Combining the CDR3 with reference TRBV13 and TRBJ1-1 gives the whole variable domain AAGVIQSPRHLIKEKRETATLKCYPIPRHDTVYWYQQGPGQDPQFLISFYEKMQSDKGSIPDRFSAQQFSDYHSELNMSSLELGDSALYFCASSWGRMNTEAFFGQGTRLTVV.

This clone was picked up one time. The V call is TRBV27, the J call TRBJ2-1; the match to TRBD2 covers 11 bases. This CDR3 has 20 amino acids. Per the germline V gene, CDR1 is MNHEY and CDR2 is SMNVEV (reference sequence). V shed 1 base and J 7 bases; nucleotides not matched to a gene: 18. The CDR3: CASSLYPPGLASGGRNEQFF. The CDR3, as DNA: TGTGCCAGCAGTTTATACCCTCCCGGGTTGGCTAGCGGGGGGAGGAATGAGCAGTTCTTC.

V gene TRBV6-5 combines with J gene TRBJ1-1, with 8 positions matching TRBD1. The V gene end was trimmed by 11 bases and the J gene end by 2 bases; junction bases not matched to a gene: 13. The CDR3 length is 15 residues. Germline V gives CDR1 MNHEY, CDR2 SVGAGI. CDR3 protein: CAAWARQGTNTEAFF. CDR3 nucleotides: TGTGCCGCCTGGGCTAGACAGGGGACAAACACTGAAGCTTTCTTT.

The gene calls are TRBV7-6 and TRBJ1-3; D is possibly TRBD1 (5 bases). The CDR3 is made up of 16 amino acids. V dropped 3 bases and J dropped 0 bases, with 12 bases sitting between them. Germline V gene lookup returns CDR1 SGHVS and CDR2 FNYEAQ. The CDR3: CASSFPTGASGNTIYF. DNA of the CDR3: TGTGCCAGCAGCTTCCCTACAGGTGCCTCTGGAAACACCATATATTTT.

The chain is built from TRBV6-5 and TRBJ2-6, with a possible D match to TRBD1 (7 bases). Germline V gives CDR1 MNHEY, CDR2 SVGAGI. V was clipped by 5 bases and J by 1 base, with 9 bases between them. This CDR3 region has 15 residues. The CDR3 region is CASSPGGSGANVLTF. The CDR3 DNA follows: TGTGCCAGCAGTCCAGGGGGGTCTGGGGCCAACGTCCTGACTTTC.

The chain is built from TRBV7-6 and TRBJ1-1, with D possibly being TRBD1 (5 bases). CDR1 and CDR2 from the germline V gene are SGHVS and FNYEAQ. The V and J ends lost 3 bases and 1 base respectively, with 9 bases between them. There are 14 residues in the CDR3. CDR3 region: CASSFQGWNTEAFF. In DNA, the CDR3 is TGTGCCAGCAGCTTTCAGGGATGGAACACTGAAGCTTTCTTT.

This sequence joins TRBV6-5 and TRBJ1-2, with D possibly being TRBD1 (6 bases). V was pared by 4 bases and J by 3 bases, with 15 bases between. The CDR3 has 15 amino acids. The germline V gene encodes CDR1 MNHEY and CDR2 SVGAGI. The CDR3: CASSSRGSEHYGYTF. The DNA of the CDR3 is TGTGCCAGCAGTTCCAGGGGTTCGGAACACTATGGCTACACCTTC.

The chain employs TRBV6-5 and TRBJ1-1; D unclear. The germline gives CDR1 MNHEY, CDR2 SVGAGI. CDR3 size: 15 residues. Trimming removed 0 bases at V and 5 bases at J, with 13 bases between. CDR3 DNA sequence: TGTGCCAGCAGTTACTCGGTTCTGGGAGATACTGAAGCTTTCTTT. As protein: CASSYSVLGDTEAFF.

V is TRBV7-9 and J is TRBJ2-7, with D perhaps TRBD2 (6 bases). V shed 0 bases and J shed 2 bases, with 11 bases lying between them. Germline assignment: CDR1 SEHNR and CDR2 FQNEAQ (reference sequence). CDR3 length: 15 amino acids. The CDR3 protein is CASSLAGGRTYEQYF. DNA for the CDR3: TGTGCCAGCAGCTTAGCGGGGGGTCGTACCTACGAGCAGTACTTC.

The J gene is TRBJ2-1, the V gene TRBV29-1; D remains ambiguous. V lost 6 bases to trimming and J lost 8 bases, with 11 bases between them. Germline V gene sequence: CDR1 SQVTM, CDR2 ANQGSEA. This CDR3 comprises 11 residues. CDR3 DNA: TGCAGCGTGCAAACTAATGATGAGCAGTTCTTC. It is translated as CSVQTNDEQFF.

This clone has more than one count but fewer than ten. At one end the junction does not follow the germline gene, possibly because of a read error. In DNA form, the CDR3 reads TGTGCCAGCAGCCTAGCGGGGGGCCTATACGAGCAGTACTTC. Translating it yields CASSLAGGLYEQYF. The chain is built from TRBV7-2 and TRBJ2-7; 11 positions match TRBD2. Germline V gene sequence: CDR1 SGHTA, CDR2 FQGNSA. The CDR3 has 14 residues.

The J gene is TRBJ1-6, the V gene TRBV7-8, with a tentative D call TRBD1 (5 bases). The V end was cut by 3 bases, the J end by 13 bases, with 16 bases between. Germline V gene sequence: CDR1 SGHVS, CDR2 FQNEAQ. The CDR3 runs 14 residues. The CDR3 spells CASSFTGPGAPLHF. The CDR3 DNA is TGTGCCAGCAGCTTTACGGGGCCCGGGGCTCCCCTCCACTTT. The complete variable domain, with remaining parts taken from reference TRBV7-8 and TRBJ1-6, reads GAGVSQSPRYKVAKRGQDVALRCDPISGHVSLFWYQQALGQGPEFLTYFQNEAQLDKSGLPSDRFFAERPEGSVSTLKIQRTQQEDSAVYLCASSFTGPGAPLHFGNGTRLTVT.

The CDR3 sequence: CASSVGGVMNTEAFF. The DNA of the CDR3 is TGTGCCAGCAGCGTAGGAGGGGTTATGAACACTGAAGCTTTCTTT. This chain links TRBV9 with TRBJ1-1; D is possibly TRBD1 (5 bases). Deletions cut 0 bases from V and 0 bases from J, with 9 bases between. Germline CDR1 reads SGDLS; CDR2 reads YYNGEE. The CDR3 sequence is 15 residues long.

V gene TRBV19 combines with J gene TRBJ1-2; a possible D gene is TRBD1 (5 bases). The germline CDR1 and CDR2 sequences are LNHDA and SQIVND (reference sequence). The ends were cut back, 5 bases at V and 3 bases at J, with 13 bases in the middle. The CDR3 loop spans 14 amino acids. CDR3 DNA sequence: TGTGCCAGTAGTGGGACCCTAGGGGACTATGGCTACACCTTC. Encoded protein: CASSGTLGDYGYTF.

V usage is TRBV10-1 and J usage is TRBJ2-7; D remains ambiguous. V lost 4 bases to trimming and J lost 5 bases, with 12 bases between them. Per the germline V gene, CDR1 is WNHNN and CDR2 is SYGVQD (reference sequence). The CDR3 contains 13 residues. CDR3 nucleotides: TGCGCCAGCAGTGGAACAGTCACCGACGAGCAGTACTTC. This gives the protein CASSGTVTDEQYF.

The chain combines TRBV7-9 with TRBJ1-2; D uncertain. This CDR3 is built from 11 residues. The V gene lost 2 bases and the J gene lost 14 bases, with 12 bases spanning the gap. The germline CDR1 and CDR2 sequences are SEHNR and FQNEAQ (reference sequence). For the CDR3, the DNA is TGTGCCAGCAGCTTATTGTCGGTCTTTACCTTC. It codes for CASSLLSVFTF.

The gene calls are TRBV5-5 and TRBJ1-2; 7 positions match TRBD1. The CDR3 runs to 14 residues. V shed 7 bases, J shed 0 bases, and the junction held 6 bases outside the gene matches. Germline-derived CDR1 and CDR2 are SGHKS and YYEKEE (reference sequence). The CDR3 region is CASVRDRSNYGYTF. CDR3 in DNA: TGTGCCAGCGTTCGGGACAGATCTAACTATGGCTACACCTTC.